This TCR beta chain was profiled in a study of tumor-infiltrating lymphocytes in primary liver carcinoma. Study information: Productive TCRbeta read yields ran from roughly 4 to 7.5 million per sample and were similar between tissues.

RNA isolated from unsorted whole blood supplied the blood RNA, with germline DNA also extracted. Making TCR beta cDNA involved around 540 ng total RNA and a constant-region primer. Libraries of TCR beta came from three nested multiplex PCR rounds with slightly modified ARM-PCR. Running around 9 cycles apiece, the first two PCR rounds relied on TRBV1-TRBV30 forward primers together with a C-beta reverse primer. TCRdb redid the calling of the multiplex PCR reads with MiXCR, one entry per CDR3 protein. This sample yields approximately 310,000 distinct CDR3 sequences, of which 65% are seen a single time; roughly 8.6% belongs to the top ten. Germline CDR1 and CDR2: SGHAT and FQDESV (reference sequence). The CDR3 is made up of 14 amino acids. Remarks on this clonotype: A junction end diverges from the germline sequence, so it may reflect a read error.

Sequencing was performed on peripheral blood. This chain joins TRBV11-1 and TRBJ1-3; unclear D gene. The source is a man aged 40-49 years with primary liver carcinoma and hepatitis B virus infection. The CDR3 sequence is CGSSLWRTGDAIYF. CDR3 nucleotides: TGTGGCAGCAGCTTATGGCGGACTGGAGACGCCATATATTTT.